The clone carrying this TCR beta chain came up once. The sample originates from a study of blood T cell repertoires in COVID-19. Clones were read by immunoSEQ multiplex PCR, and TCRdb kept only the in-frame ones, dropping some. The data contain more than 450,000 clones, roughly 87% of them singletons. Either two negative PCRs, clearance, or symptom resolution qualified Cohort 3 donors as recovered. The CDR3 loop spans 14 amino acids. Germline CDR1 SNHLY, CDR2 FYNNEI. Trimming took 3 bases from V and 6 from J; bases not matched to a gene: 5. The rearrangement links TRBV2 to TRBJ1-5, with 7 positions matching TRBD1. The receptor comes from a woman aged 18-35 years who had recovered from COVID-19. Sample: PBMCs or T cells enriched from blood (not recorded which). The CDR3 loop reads CASSDNRGGQPQHF. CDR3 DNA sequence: TGTGCCAGCAGTGATAACAGGGGTGGTCAGCCCCAGCATTTT.